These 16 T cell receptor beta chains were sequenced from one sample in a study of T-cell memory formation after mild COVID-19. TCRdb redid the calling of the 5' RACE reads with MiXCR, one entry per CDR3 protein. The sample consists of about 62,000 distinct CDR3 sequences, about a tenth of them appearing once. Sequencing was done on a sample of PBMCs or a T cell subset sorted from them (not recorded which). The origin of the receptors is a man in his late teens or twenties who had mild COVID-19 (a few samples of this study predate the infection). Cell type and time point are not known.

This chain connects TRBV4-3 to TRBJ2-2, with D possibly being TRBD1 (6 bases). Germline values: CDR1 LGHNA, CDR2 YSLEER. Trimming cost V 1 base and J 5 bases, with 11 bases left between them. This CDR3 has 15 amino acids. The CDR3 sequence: CASSQGPGVTGELFF. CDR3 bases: TGCGCCAGCAGCCAAGGTCCAGGGGTAACCGGGGAGCTGTTTTTT.

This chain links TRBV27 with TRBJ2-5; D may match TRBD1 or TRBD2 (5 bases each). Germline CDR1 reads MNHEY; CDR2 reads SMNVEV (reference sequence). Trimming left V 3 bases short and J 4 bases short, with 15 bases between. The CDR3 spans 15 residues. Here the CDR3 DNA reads TGTGCCAGCAGTTTTTGGTCGGGGACGAGAGAGACCCAGTACTTC. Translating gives CASSFWSGTRETQYF.

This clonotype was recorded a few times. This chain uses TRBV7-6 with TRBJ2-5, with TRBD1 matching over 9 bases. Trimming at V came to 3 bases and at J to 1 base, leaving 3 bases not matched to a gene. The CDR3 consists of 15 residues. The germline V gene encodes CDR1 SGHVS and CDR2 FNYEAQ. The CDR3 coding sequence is TGTGCCAGCAGCTTCGGGACAGGGCGCCAAGAGACCCAGTACTTC. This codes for CASSFGTGRQETQYF.

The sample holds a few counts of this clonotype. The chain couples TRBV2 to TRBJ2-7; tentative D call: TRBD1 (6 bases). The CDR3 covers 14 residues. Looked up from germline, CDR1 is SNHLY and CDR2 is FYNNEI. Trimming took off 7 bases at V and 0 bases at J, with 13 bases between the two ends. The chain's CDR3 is CASMTTGHSYEQYV. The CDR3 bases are TGTGCCAGCATGACGACAGGCCACTCCTACGAGCAGTACGTC.

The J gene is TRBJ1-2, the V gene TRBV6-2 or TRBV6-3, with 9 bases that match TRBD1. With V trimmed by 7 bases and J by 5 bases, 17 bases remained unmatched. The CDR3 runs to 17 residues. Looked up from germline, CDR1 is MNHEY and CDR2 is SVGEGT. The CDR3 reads CASTRAWTGAILYGYTF. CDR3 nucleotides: TGTGCCAGCACGCGCGCCTGGACAGGGGCTATCTTATATGGCTACACCTTC.

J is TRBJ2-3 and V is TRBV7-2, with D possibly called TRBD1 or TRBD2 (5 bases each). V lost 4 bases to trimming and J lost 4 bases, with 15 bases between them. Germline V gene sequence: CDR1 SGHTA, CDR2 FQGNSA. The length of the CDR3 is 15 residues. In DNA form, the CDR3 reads TGTGCCAGCAGCTACGAGGGGCTTGGCGCAGATACGCAGTATTTT. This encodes CASSYEGLGADTQYF.

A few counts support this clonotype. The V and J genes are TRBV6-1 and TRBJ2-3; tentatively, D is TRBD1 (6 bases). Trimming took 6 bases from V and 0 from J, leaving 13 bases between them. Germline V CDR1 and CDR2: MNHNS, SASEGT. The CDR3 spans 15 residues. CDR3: CASSTGPSSTDTQYF. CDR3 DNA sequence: TGTGCCAGCAGCACAGGGCCCTCGAGCACAGATACGCAGTATTTT.

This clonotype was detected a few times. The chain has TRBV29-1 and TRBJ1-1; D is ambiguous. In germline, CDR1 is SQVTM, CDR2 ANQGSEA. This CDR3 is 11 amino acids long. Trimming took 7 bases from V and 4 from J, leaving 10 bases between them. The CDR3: CSGIGGTEAFF. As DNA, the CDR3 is TGCAGCGGAATAGGCGGCACTGAAGCTTTCTTT.

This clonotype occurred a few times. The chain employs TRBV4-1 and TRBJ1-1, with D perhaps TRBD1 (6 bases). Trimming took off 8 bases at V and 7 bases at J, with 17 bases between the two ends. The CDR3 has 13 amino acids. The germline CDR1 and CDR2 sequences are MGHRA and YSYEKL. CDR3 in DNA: TGCGCCAGCGGCGTGGGGGGCTCTGGTGAAGCTTTCTTT. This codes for CASGVGGSGEAFF.

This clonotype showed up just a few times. In DNA, the CDR3 is TGTGCCAGCAGCTTAGCTGATGAAGCTTTCTTT. Translating it yields CASSLADEAFF. The chain couples TRBV7-9 to TRBJ1-1, with D hard to call. Germline values: CDR1 SEHNR, CDR2 FQNEAQ (reference sequence). The CDR3 contains 11 residues. V dropped 0 bases and J dropped 7 bases, with 3 bases sitting between them. Full variable domain (outside the CDR3, taken from reference TRBV7-9 and TRBJ1-1): DTGVSQNPRHKITKRGQNVTFRCDPISEHNRLYWYRQTLGQGPEFLTYFQNEAQLEKSRLLSDRFSAERPKGSFSTLEIQRTEQGDSAMYLCASSLADEAFFGQGTRLTVV.

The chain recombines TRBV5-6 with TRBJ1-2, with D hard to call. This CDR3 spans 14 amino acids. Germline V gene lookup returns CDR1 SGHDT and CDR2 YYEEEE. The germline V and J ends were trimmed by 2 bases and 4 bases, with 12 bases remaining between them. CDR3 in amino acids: CASSLAGPTYGYTF. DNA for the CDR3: TGTGCCAGCAGCTTAGCAGGACCGACCTATGGCTACACCTTC. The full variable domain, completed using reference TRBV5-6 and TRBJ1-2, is DAGVTQSPTHLIKTRGQQVTLRCSPKSGHDTVSWYQQALGQGPQFIFQYYEEEERQRGNFPDRFSGHQFPNYSSELNVNALLLGDSALYLCASSLAGPTYGYTFGSGTRLTVV.

The CDR3 region is CASSERLAGSTTQYF. CDR3 bases: TGTGCCAGCAGTGAAAGGCTAGCGGGGTCGACGACCCAGTACTTC. The chain couples TRBV2 to TRBJ2-5; 9 positions agree with TRBD2. The trim removed 2 bases at V and 7 bases at J, leaving 8 bases unmatched. The CDR3 consists of 15 residues. Germline CDR1 is SNHLY and CDR2 is FYNNEI.

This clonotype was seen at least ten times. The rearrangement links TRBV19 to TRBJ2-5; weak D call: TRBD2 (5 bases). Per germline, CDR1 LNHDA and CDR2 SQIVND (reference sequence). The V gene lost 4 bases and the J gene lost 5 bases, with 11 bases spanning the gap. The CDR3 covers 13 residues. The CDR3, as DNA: TGTGCCAGTAGTACAACCCAGCGGGAGACCCAGTACTTC. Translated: CASSTTQRETQYF.

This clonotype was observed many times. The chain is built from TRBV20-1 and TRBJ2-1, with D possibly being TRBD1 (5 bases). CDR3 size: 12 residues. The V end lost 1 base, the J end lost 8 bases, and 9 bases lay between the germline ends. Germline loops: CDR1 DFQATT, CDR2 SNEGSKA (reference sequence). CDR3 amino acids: CSARGTTHEQFF. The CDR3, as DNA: TGCAGTGCTAGAGGGACAACCCATGAGCAGTTCTTC.

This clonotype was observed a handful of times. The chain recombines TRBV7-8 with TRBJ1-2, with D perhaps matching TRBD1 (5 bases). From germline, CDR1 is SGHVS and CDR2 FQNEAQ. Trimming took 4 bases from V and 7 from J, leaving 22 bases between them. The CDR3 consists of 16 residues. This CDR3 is CASSSRLREMYGGYTF. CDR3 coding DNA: TGTGCCAGCAGCTCGCGACTCAGGGAGATGTATGGTGGCTACACCTTC.

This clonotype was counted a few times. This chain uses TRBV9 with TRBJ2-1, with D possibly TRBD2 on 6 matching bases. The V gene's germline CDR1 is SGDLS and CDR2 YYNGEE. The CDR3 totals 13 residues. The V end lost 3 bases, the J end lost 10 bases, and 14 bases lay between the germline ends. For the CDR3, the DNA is TGTGCCAGCAGCGCCTCGGTTGGAGGGGAGCAGTTCTTC. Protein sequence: CASSASVGGEQFF.